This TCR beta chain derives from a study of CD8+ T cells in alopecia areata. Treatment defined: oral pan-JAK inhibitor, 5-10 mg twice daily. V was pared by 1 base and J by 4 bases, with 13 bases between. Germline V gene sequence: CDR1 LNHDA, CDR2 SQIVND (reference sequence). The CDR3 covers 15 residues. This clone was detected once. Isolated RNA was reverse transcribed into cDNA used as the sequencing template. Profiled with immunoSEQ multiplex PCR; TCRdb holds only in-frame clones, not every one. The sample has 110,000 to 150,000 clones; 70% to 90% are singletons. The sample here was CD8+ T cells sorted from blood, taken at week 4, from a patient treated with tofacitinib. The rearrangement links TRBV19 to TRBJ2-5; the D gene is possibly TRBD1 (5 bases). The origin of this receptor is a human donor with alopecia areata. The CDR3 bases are TGTGCCAGTAGTATAGCCCTTGGAAGGGGAGAGACCCAGTACTTC. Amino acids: CASSIALGRGETQYF. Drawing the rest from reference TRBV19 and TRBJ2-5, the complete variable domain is DGGITQSPKYLFRKEGQNVTLSCEQNLNHDAMYWYRQDPGQGLRLIYYSQIVNDFQKGDIAEGYSVSREKKESFPLTVTSAQKNPTAFYLCASSIALGRGETQYFGPGTRLLVL.